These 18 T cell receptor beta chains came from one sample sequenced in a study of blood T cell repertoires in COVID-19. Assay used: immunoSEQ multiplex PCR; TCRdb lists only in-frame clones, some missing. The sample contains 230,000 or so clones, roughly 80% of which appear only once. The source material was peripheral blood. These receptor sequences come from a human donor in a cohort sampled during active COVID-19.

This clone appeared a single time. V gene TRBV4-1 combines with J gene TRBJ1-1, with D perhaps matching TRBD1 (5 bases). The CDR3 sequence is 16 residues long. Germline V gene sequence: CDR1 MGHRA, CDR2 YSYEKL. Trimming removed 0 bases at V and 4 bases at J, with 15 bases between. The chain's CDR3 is CASSQDQGRVGTEAFF. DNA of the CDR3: TGCGCCAGCAGCCAAGATCAAGGCAGGGTCGGCACTGAAGCTTTCTTT.

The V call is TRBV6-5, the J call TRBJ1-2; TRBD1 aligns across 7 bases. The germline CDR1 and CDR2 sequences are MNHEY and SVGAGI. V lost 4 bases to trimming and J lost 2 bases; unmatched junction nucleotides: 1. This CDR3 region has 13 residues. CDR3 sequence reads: CASSLQGNYGYTF. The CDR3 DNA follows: TGTGCCAGCAGTTTACAGGGGAACTATGGCTACACCTTC.

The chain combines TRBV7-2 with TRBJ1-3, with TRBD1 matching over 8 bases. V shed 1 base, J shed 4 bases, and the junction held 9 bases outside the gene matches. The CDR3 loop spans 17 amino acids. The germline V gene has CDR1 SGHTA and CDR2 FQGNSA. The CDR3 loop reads CASSLEWATGEGNTIYF. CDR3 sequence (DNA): TGTGCCAGCAGCTTAGAGTGGGCGACAGGGGAGGGAAACACCATATATTTT. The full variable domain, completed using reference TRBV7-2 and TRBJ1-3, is GAGVSQSPSNKVTEKGKDVELRCDPISGHTALYWYRQSLGQGLEFLIYFQGNSAPDKSGLPSDRFSAERTGGSVSTLTIQRTQQEDSAVYLCASSLEWATGEGNTIYFGEGSWLTVV.

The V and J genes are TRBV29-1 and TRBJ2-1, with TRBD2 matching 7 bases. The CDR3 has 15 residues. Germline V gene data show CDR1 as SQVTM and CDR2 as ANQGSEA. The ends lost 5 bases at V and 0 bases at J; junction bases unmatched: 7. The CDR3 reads CSVKLASSSYNEQFF. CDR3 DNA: TGCAGCGTTAAACTAGCGTCGAGCTCCTACAATGAGCAGTTCTTC.

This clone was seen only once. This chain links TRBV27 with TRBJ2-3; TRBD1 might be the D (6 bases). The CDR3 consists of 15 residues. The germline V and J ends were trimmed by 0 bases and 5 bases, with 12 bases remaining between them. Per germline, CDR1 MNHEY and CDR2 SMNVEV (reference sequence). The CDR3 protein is CASSLSPGEGDTQYF. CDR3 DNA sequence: TGTGCCAGCAGTTTATCCCCAGGGGAAGGAGATACGCAGTATTTT.

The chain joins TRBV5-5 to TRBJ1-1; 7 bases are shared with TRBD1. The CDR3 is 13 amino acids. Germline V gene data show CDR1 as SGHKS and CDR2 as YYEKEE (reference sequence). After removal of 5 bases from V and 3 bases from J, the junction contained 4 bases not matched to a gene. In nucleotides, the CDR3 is TGTGCCAGCAGAAGGGGGCGCGACACTGAAGCTTTCTTT. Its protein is CASRRGRDTEAFF.

CDR3 sequence: CASRANYGYTF. Here the CDR3 DNA reads TGTGCCAGTAGAGCTAACTATGGCTACACCTTC. This chain connects TRBV6-5 to TRBJ1-2; D is ambiguous. Germline loops: CDR1 MNHEY, CDR2 SVGAGI. Trimming removed 9 bases from V and 0 bases from J, with 5 bases in between. The CDR3 spans 11 residues.

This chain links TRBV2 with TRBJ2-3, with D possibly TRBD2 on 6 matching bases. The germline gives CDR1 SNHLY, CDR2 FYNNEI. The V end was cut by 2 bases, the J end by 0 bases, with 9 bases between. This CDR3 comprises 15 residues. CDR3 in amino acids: CASSEKGTSTDTQYF. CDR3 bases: TGTGCCAGCAGTGAAAAGGGGACTAGCACAGATACGCAGTATTTT.

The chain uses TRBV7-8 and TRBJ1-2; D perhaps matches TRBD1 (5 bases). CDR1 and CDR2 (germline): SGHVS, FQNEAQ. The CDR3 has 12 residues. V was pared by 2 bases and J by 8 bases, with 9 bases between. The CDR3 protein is CASSLQGFGYTF. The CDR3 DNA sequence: TGTGCCAGCAGCTTACAGGGTTTCGGCTACACCTTC.

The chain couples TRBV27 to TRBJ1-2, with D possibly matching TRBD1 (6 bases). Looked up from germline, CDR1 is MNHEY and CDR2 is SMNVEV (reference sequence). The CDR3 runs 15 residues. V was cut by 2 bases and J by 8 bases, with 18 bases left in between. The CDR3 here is CASSLRAAGAKGYTF. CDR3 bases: TGTGCCAGCAGTTTACGGGCCGCAGGGGCTAAAGGCTACACCTTC.

DNA of the CDR3: TGCGCCAGCAGCCCAGGGGGTAGCTCCTACAATGAGCAGTTCTTC. Encoded protein: CASSPGGSSYNEQFF. The chain links TRBV5-1 to TRBJ2-1; 7 bases match TRBD1. The CDR3 is 15 amino acids. Germline V lookup: CDR1 SGHRS, CDR2 YFSETQ. Losses at the gene ends were 4 bases for V and 0 bases for J; bases not matched to a gene: 4.

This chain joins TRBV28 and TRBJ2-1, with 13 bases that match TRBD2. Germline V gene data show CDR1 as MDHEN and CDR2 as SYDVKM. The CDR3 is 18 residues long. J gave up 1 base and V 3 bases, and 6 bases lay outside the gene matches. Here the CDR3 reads CASSFPGTSGISYNEQFF. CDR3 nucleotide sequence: TGTGCCAGCAGTTTTCCCGGGACTAGCGGGATATCCTACAATGAGCAGTTCTTC.

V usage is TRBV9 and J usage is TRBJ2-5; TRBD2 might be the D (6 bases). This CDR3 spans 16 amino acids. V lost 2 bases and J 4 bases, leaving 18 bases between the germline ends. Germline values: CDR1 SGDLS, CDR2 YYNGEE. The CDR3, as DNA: TGTGCCAGCAGCGTGGGCGGGACCCCTCGGAGAGAGACCCAGTACTTC. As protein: CASSVGGTPRRETQYF. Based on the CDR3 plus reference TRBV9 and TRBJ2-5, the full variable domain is DSGVTQTPKHLITATGQRVTLRCSPRSGDLSVYWYQQSLDQGLQFLIQYYNGEERAKGNILERFSAQQFPDLHSELNLSSLELGDSALYFCASSVGGTPRRETQYFGPGTRLLVL.

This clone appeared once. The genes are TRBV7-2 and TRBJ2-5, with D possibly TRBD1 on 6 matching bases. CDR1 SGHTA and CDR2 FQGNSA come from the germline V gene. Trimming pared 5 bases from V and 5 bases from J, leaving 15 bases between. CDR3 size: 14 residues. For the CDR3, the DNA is TGTGCCAGCAGCACACTAGGACAGTGGGAGACCCAGTACTTC. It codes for CASSTLGQWETQYF.

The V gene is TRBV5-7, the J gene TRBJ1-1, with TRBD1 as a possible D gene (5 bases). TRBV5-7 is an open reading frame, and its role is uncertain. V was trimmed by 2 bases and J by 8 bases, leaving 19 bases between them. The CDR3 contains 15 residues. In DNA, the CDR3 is TGTGCCAGCAGCTTTACCCGGCGGAAAGACAGAGAAGCTTTCTTT. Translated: CASSFTRRKDREAFF.

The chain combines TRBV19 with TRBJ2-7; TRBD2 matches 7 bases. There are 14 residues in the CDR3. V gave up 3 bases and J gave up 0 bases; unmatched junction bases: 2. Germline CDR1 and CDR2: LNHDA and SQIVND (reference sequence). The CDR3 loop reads CASSIGLDSYEQYF. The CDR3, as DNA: TGTGCCAGTAGTATTGGACTAGACTCCTACGAGCAGTACTTC.

This CDR3 reads CASSNRDTYGYTF. Written as DNA, the CDR3 is TGTGCCAGCAGCAACCGGGACACCTATGGCTACACCTTC. The chain uses TRBV7-9 and TRBJ1-2; possibly TRBD1 for D (6 bases). The CDR3 consists of 13 residues. In germline, CDR1 is SEHNR, CDR2 FQNEAQ (reference sequence). Trimming pared 5 bases from V and 4 bases from J, leaving 11 bases between.

The CDR3 DNA follows: TGTGCCAGCAGCCTTCCCTCGGGGGAGCAGTACTTC. It encodes CASSLPSGEQYF. This chain joins TRBV5-4 and TRBJ2-7, with D perhaps matching TRBD2 (5 bases). The V gene lost 4 bases and the J gene lost 7 bases, with 12 bases spanning the gap. This CDR3 contains 12 residues. Germline loops: CDR1 SGHNT, CDR2 YYREEE (reference sequence). The variable domain in full, completed from reference TRBV5-4 and TRBJ2-7, reads ETGVTQSPTHLIKTRGQQVTLRCSSQSGHNTVSWYQQALGQGPQFIFQYYREEENGRGNFPPRFSGLQFPNYSSELNVNALELDDSALYLCASSLPSGEQYFGPGTRLTVT.